This T cell receptor beta chain stems from a study of blood T cells in healthy people across ages. On this clonotype itself: Its target is not known.

The CDR3 is 16 amino acids. Germline V CDR1 and CDR2: MNHNY, SVGAGI (reference sequence). The junction had 8 bases not matched to a gene; V was cut back by 2 bases and J by 5 bases. A second PCR of roughly 7 to 11 cycles used a sample-barcoded 5' primer and a J-beta primer mix. Each of the samples gave a minimum of 2.5 million paired-end reads that contained CDR3. Using its own MiXCR run on the 5' RACE reads, TCRdb lists one record per CDR3 protein. The table lists about 1,500,000 distinct CDR3 sequences, roughly 45% of them singletons. Study-wide findings and caveats: Age advanced and TCR beta diversity per million T cells fell, roughly linearly. PBMCs that were unsorted prevented a conclusive naive versus antigen-experienced comparison.

The sequenced sample was blood. The sequence derives from a woman under 30 in good health. V usage is TRBV6-6 and J usage is TRBJ2-7; 11 nucleotides agree with TRBD2. CDR3 loop: CASSYLTSGSNDEQYF. The CDR3 DNA is TGTGCCAGCAGTTACCTCACTAGCGGGAGTAACGACGAGCAGTACTTC.